This T cell receptor beta chain is drawn from a study of vaccination effects on CD4 cells after COVID-19 (dated by TCRdb to the early 2020s). Turning to the overall study: Each participant received two doses of an mRNA SARS-CoV-2 vaccine, either BNT162b2 or mRNA-1273. Altogether, approximately 10 COVID-19 convalescent patients and 4 SARS-CoV-2-naive healthy vaccine recipients made up the full study. In both COVID-19 convalescent patients and infection-naive vaccine recipients, the study compared SARS-CoV-2 spike-specific CD4+ TCR repertoires from before mRNA vaccination with those from after it. In the study, cultures from other donors were sequenced using the Oncomine TCR Beta short-read assay on an Illumina iSeq 100. The paper's findings and limits, for the study overall: In healthy vaccine recipients, vaccine-induced clones were almost all SARS-CoV-2 mono-reactive, with only 1 of 255 cross-reactive with common cold coronaviruses. Marked clonal contraction was observed in both infection-induced and vaccine-induced clones at late post-vaccination timepoints, consistent with waning T cell responses. The study was limited by a small number of convalescent patients, and early post-infection timepoints were lacking.

Worth noting for this clone: What antigen it recognizes has not been identified. The sample holds no much larger clone one base away, and base qualities are not on file.

Per the germline V gene, MGHRA is the CDR1 and YSYEKL is the CDR2. Deletion took 4 bases off V and 3 bases off J, with a span of 13 bases between the germline ends. From the cysteine up to the phenylalanine, the CDR3 has a length of 15 residues. The sequence is cut down to CDR3 DNA, 45 bases in frame from base 1. In the ViraFEST assay, PBMC were stimulated with viral peptide pools, and antigen-specific CD4+ T cell clonotypes were then identified by expansion using TCR sequencing. After less than 13 days of culture, CD4+ T cells were isolated with the EasySep CD4+ T cell isolation kit. Negative nucleocapsid antibody results before and after vaccination confirmed that the healthy vaccine recipients had no prior SARS-CoV-2 infection. A few million PBMC per well were cultured with approximately 10 ug/ml peptides in IMDM containing roughly 5% human AB serum, approximately 10 IU/ml IL-2 and gentamicin. On days 3 and 7, half of the culture medium was replaced with fresh IL-2-containing medium. Unless otherwise noted, each peptide stimulation condition was cultured in triplicate wells. Using Ficoll-Paque Plus gradient centrifugation, PBMC were separated from whole blood and then either used fresh or cryopreserved at -140C. The overlapping peptide pools covered the spike proteins of SARS-CoV-2 as well as those of the common cold coronaviruses HCoV-NL63, HCoV-OC43 and HCoV-229E. Genomic DNA was extracted from cultured CD4+ T cells with the QIAamp micro DNA kit.

The protocol used for the library was the immunoSEQ multiplex PCR assay. DNA from the cultured and isolated CD4+ T cells underwent TCR beta CDR3 sequencing. In the paper's pipeline: Non-productive TCR sequences were discarded, and reads were trimmed to the CDR3 region, with only CDR3s of 7 or more amino acids retained. The MANAFEST web app was used to identify antigen-specific clonotypes by comparing expansion in peptide wells with expansion in reference cultures. To count as positive, a clone had to show expansion at FDR<0.05 compared with the reference and with all other wells, an odds ratio above 5, and a frequency above 0.1% in two replicate wells. A clonotype was called cross-reactive if it was significantly expanded both in SARS-CoV-2 spike wells and in at least one common cold coronavirus spike condition. Levenshtein distance calculated with the stringdist R package was used to assess CDR3 similarity, and unrooted trees were constructed with ape in R 3.6.1. The table was pulled from immuneACCESS by TCRdb, which kept in-frame rearrangements only. Such tables lose some clones; where checked, under half of the loss comes from unresolved V genes, and the rest has no known cause. That table supplies the V and J calls and clone size; D and trimming were determined from the DNA. The sample table contains some 70,000 clones; only one count was recorded for under 90% of them. Together, the top ten hold 10% to 15% of the sample.

The starting material was CD4+ T cells from PBMCs cultured with SARS-CoV-2 spike peptides, obtained before COVID-19 vaccination. The cell subset or site label corresponds to: SARS-CoV-2 spike overlapping peptide pool stimulation. This TCR was recovered from a human donor who received a COVID-19 vaccine. The chain employs TRBV4-1 and TRBJ1-3; possibly the D gene is TRBD1, per 6 matching bases. Read as DNA, the sequence is TGCGCCAGCAGCCGAACAGGGTACGGTGGAAACACCATATATTTT. Translated, this gives CASSRTGYGGNTIYF.